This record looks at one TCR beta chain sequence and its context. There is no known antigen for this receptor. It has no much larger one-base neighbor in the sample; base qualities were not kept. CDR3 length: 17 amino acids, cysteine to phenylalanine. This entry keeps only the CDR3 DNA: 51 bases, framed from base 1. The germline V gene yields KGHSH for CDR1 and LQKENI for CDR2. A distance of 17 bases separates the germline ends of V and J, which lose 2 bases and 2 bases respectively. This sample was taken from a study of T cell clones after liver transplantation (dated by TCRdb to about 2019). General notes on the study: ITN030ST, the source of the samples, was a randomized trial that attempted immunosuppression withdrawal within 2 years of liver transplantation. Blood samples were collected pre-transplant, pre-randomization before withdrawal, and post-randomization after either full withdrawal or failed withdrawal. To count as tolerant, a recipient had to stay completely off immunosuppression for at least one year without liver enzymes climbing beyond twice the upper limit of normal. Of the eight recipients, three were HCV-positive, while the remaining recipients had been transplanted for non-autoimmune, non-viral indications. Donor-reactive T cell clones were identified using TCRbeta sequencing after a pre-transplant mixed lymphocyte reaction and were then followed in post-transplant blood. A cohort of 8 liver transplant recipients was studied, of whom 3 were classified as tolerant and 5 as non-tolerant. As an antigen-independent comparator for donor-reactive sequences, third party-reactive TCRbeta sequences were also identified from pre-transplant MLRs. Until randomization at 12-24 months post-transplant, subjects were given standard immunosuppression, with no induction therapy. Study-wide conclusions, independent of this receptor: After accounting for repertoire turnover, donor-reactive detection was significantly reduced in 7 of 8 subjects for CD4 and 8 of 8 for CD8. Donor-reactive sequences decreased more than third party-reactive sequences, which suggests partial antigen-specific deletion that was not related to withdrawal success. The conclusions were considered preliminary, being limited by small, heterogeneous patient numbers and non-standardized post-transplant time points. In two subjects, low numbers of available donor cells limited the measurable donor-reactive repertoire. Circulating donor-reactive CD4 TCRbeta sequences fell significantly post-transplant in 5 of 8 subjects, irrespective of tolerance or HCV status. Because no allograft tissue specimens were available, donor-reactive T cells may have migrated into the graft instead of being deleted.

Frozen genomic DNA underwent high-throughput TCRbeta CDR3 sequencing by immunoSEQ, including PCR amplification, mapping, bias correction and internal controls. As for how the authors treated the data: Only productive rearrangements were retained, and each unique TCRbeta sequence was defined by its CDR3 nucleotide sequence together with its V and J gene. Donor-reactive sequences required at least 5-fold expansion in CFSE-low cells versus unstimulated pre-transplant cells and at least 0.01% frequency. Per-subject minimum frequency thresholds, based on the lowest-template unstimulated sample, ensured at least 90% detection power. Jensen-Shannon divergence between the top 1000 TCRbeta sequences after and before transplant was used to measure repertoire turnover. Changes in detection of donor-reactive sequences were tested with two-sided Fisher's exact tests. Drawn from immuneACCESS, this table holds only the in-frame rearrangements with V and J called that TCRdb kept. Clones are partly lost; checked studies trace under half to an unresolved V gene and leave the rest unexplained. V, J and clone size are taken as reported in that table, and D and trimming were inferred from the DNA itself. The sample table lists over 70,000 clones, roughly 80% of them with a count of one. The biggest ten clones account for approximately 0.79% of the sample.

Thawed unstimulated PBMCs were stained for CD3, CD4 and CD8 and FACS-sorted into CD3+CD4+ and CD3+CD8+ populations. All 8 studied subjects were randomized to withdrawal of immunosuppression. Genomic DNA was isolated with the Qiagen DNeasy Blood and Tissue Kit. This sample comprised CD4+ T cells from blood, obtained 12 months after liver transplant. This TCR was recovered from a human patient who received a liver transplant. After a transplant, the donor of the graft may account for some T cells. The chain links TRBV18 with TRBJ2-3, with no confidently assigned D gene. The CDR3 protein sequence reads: CASSPTPSLTATDTQYF. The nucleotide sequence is TGTGCCAGCTCACCAACACCTAGTCTAACTGCCACAGATACGCAGTATTTT.